This TCR beta chain came from a study of cytomegalovirus exposure and HLA in healthy donors. As for the study in general: In an early release, HLA-typed donors contributed approximately 82 million unique TCR sequences. Regarding the study as a whole: Only CMV serostatus was available as immune exposure information.

Primers included in the PCR were 60 Vbeta and 13 Jbeta primers. Only in-frame clones appear in the TCRdb table, and some are missing; sequencing was by immunoSEQ multiplex PCR. In the table there are under 110,000 clones, more than 75% of which are singletons. To note about this clone: What it recognizes is unknown.

V dropped 5 bases and J dropped 0; count of bases not matched to a gene: 3. The CDR3 loop spans 15 amino acids. Germline values: CDR1 SGHVS, CDR2 FNYEAQ. Sequencing used PBMCs. The source of this sequence is a woman in her fifties or sixties in good health and CMV-seropositive. The J gene is TRBJ2-1, the V gene TRBV7-6, with TRBD1 matching 8 bases. CDR3 nucleotides: TGTGCCAGCAGCCCCGACAGGGGCTCCTACAATGAGCAGTTCTTC. As protein: CASSPDRGSYNEQFF.